The present TCR beta chain was sequenced within a study of cytomegalovirus exposure and HLA in healthy donors. General study findings and limits: Sequencing depth across donors, presence/absence analyses assumed, was roughly uniform.

In the PCR, 60 Vbeta and 13 Jbeta primers were used. Profiled with immunoSEQ multiplex PCR; TCRdb holds only in-frame clones, not every one. This table holds roughly 130,000 clones, about four fifths found once. The CDR3 contains 15 residues. Germline V gene lookup returns CDR1 MNHEY and CDR2 SMNVEV (reference sequence). V lost 8 bases and J 0 bases, leaving 14 bases between the germline ends. To note about this clone: No antigen is known for it.

This TCR derives from a human donor in good health. Source material: PBMCs. The chain employs TRBV27 and TRBJ2-1; D is unclear. The CDR3 loop is CASGYSWSSYNEQFF. The CDR3, as DNA: TGTGCCAGCGGGTACTCCTGGAGCTCCTACAATGAGCAGTTCTTC.